This TCR beta chain was recorded in a study of cytomegalovirus exposure and HLA in healthy donors. The PCR made use of 60 Vbeta and 13 Jbeta primers. Measured with immunoSEQ multiplex PCR; TCRdb has only the in-frame clones, and not every one. Recorded for this sample: more than 95,000 clones. Trimming took off 8 bases at V and 2 bases at J, with 16 bases between the two ends. The germline CDR1 and CDR2 sequences are MNHNS and SASEGT. This CDR3 comprises 15 residues. Sequences were obtained from PBMCs. The chain has TRBV6-1 and TRBJ1-5; D unclear. This clonotype originated in a man between 18 and 29 years old in good health and CMV-seronegative. CDR3 nucleotide sequence: TGTGCCAGCCGAGGGCGGAGGGAAGGCAATCAGCCCCAGCATTTT. Translation: CASRGRREGNQPQHF.